The next 5 T cell receptor beta chains were all read from a single sample in a study of technical replicates of blood from four donors. Generated by immunoSEQ multiplex PCR, the TCRdb table keeps only in-frame clones and is missing some. The sample holds about 71,000 clones, roughly 96% seen once. Sequencing was carried out using T cells isolated from PBMCs. The receptors shown here come from a human donor in good health.

V is TRBV6-5 and J is TRBJ2-7, with 10 bases lining up with TRBD2. In germline, CDR1 is MNHEY, CDR2 SVGAGI. The CDR3 runs to 14 residues. V dropped 4 bases and J dropped 3; count of bases not matched to a gene: 3. The CDR3: CASSSLAGGYEQYF. CDR3 nucleotide sequence: TGTGCCAGCAGTTCCTTAGCGGGGGGCTACGAGCAGTACTTC.

J is TRBJ1-2 and V is TRBV2; D might be TRBD1 (5 bases). The germline V and J ends were trimmed by 11 bases and 8 bases, with 21 bases remaining between them. The CDR3 has 13 residues. Germline V gene lookup returns CDR1 SNHLY and CDR2 FYNNEI. The chain's CDR3 is CAPRGPQGGGYTF. The CDR3 coding sequence is TGTGCCCCCCGTGGTCCGCAGGGAGGCGGCTACACCTTC.

This chain links TRBV9 with TRBJ1-3; D unresolved. V gave up 0 bases and J gave up 0 bases, with 4 bases separating them. CDR1 and CDR2 (germline): SGDLS, YYNGEE. CDR3 length: 14 amino acids. Here the CDR3 reads CASSVGSSGNTIYF. CDR3 nucleotide sequence: TGTGCCAGCAGCGTAGGCAGCTCTGGAAACACCATATATTTT.

This chain joins TRBV19 and TRBJ1-1, with D hard to call. V lost 1 base and J 7 bases, leaving 10 bases between the germline ends. CDR1 is LNHDA, CDR2 SQIVND, per germline (reference sequence). The CDR3 covers 13 residues. CDR3 region: CASSIGGSSEAFF. In nucleotides, the CDR3 is TGTGCCAGTAGTATAGGAGGGTCAAGTGAAGCTTTCTTT.

V is TRBV6-1 and J is TRBJ1-6, with TRBD1 identical over 9 bases. This CDR3 has 15 amino acids. The ends lost 8 bases at V and 0 bases at J; junction bases unmatched: 2. Germline loops: CDR1 MNHNS, CDR2 SASEGT. The CDR3 nucleotides are TGTGCCAGCGGGACAGGGAGCTCCTATAATTCACCCCTCCACTTT. Amino acid sequence: CASGTGSSYNSPLHF.